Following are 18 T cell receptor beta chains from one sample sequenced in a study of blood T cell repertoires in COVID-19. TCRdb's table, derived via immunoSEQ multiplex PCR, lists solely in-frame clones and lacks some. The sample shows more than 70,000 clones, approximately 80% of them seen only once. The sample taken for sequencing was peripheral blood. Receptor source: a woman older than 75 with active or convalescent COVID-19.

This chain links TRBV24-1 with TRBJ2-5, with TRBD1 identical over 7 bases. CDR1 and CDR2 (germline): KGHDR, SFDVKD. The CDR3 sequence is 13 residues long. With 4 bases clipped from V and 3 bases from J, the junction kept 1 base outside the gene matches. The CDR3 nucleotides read TGTGCCACCAGTGACGGGACAGAAGAGACCCAGTACTTC. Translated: CATSDGTEETQYF.

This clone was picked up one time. The CDR3 nucleotides are TGCGCCAGCAGCCCCGGGGACTACTCCTACAATGAGCAGTTCTTC. Amino acid sequence: CASSPGDYSYNEQFF. The chain employs TRBV4-3 and TRBJ2-1, with TRBD2 matching over 7 bases. Germline V CDR1 and CDR2: LGHNA, YSLEER. CDR3 size: 15 residues. V trimming: 4 bases; J trimming: 0 bases; junction bases outside the gene matches: 3.

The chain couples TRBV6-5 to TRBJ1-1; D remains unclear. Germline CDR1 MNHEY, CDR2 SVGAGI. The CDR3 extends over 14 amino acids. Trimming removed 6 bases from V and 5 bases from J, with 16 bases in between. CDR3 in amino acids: CASSAGSLGTEAFF. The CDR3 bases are TGTGCCAGCAGCGCCGGGAGCCTGGGTACTGAAGCTTTCTTT.

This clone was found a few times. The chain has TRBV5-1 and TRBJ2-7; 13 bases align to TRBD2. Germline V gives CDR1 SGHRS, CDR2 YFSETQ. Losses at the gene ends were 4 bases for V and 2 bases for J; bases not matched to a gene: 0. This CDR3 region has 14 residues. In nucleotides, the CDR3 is TGCGCCAGCAGCGGGACTAGCGGGGCCTACGAGCAGTACTTC. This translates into CASSGTSGAYEQYF.

The CDR3 protein is CASSIGTGSNEKLFF. CDR3 nucleotide sequence: TGTGCCAGCAGCATCGGGACAGGGTCTAATGAAAAACTGTTTTTT. The chain employs TRBV5-4 and TRBJ1-4; TRBD1 matches 9 bases. Germline CDR1 SGHNT, CDR2 YYREEE (reference sequence). CDR3 size: 15 residues. V dropped 4 bases and J dropped 3; count of bases not matched to a gene: 4.

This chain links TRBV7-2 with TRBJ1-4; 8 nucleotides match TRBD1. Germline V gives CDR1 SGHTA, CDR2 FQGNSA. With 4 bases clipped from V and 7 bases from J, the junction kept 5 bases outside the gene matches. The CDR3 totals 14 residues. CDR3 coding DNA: TGTGCCAGCAGCTCCCGGACAGGGCTTGAAAAACTGTTTTTT. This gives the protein CASSSRTGLEKLFF.

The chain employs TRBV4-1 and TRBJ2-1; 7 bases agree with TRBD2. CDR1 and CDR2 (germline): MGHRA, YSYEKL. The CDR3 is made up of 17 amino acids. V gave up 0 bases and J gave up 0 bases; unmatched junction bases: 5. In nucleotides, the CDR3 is TGCGCCAGCAGCCAAGATTTGGGCGGGGGCTCCTACAATGAGCAGTTCTTC. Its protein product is CASSQDLGGGSYNEQFF.

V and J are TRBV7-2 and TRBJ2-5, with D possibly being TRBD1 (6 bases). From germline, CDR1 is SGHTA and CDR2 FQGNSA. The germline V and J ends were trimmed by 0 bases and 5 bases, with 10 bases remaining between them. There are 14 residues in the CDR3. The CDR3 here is CASSLAGGAETQYF. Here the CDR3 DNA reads TGTGCCAGCAGCTTAGCTGGGGGCGCGGAGACCCAGTACTTC.

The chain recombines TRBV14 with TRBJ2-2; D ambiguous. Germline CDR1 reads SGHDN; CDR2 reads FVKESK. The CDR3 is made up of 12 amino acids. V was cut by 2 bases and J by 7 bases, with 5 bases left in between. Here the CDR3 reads CASSQIGGELFF. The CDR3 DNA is TGTGCCAGCAGCCAAATCGGCGGGGAGCTGTTTTTT.

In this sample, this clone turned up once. The CDR3 DNA reads TGTGCTAGTGGTTCCAGGGAAGATGGTGAAAAACTGTTTTTT. Protein sequence: CASGSREDGEKLFF. The chain has TRBV12-5 and TRBJ1-4; maybe TRBD1 (5 bases). CDR3 length: 14 amino acids. V was cut by 4 bases and J by 7 bases, with 13 bases left in between. Germline lookup yields CDR1 LGHNT and CDR2 FRNRAP. Full variable domain (missing parts from reference TRBV12-5 and TRBJ1-4): DARVTQTPRHKVTEMGQEVTMRCQPILGHNTVFWYRQTMMQGLELLAYFRNRAPLDDSGMPKDRFSAEMPDATLATLKIQPSEPRDSAVYFCASGSREDGEKLFFGSGTQLSVL.

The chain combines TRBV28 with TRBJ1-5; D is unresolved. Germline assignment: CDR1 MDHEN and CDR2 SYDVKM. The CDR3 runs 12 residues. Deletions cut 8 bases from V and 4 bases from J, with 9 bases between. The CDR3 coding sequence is TGTGCCAGCCTTACGCTAAATCAGCCCCAGCATTTT. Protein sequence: CASLTLNQPQHF.

CDR3 loop: CATSDPGTGDTEAFF. In DNA form, the CDR3 reads TGTGCCACCAGTGATCCAGGGACAGGGGACACTGAAGCTTTCTTT. J is TRBJ1-1 and V is TRBV24-1; 10 bases line up with TRBD1. The germline gives CDR1 KGHDR, CDR2 SFDVKD. This CDR3 spans 15 amino acids. V dropped 3 bases and J dropped 3; count of bases not matched to a gene: 3.

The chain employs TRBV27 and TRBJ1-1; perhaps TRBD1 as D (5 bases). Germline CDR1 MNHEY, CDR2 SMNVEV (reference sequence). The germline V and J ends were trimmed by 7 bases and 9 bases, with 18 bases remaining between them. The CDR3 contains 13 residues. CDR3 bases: TGTGCCAGCAACCTCAGGCGGGACTCCAAAGCTTTCTTT. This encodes CASNLRRDSKAFF.

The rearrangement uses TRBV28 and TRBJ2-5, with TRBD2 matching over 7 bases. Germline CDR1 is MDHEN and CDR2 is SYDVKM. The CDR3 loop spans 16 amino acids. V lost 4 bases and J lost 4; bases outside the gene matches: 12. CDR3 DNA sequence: TGTGCCAGCAGTTCCCCGAGGAAGCGGGGAGCAGAGACCCAGTACTTC. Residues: CASSSPRKRGAETQYF.

The CDR3 region has the DNA TGTGCCACCAGCAGAAGGGGGGGCTACAATGAGCAGTTCTTC. Its translation is CATSRRGGYNEQFF. The genes are TRBV15 and TRBJ2-1, with TRBD2 as a possible D gene (7 bases). CDR1 and CDR2 from the germline V gene are LNHNV and YYDKDF (reference sequence). The CDR3 covers 14 residues. V lost 2 bases and J 3 bases, leaving 8 bases between the germline ends.

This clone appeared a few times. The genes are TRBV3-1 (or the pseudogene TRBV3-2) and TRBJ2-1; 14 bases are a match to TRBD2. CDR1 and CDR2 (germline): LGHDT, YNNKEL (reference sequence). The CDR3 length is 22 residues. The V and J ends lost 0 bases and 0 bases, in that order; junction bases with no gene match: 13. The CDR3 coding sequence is TGTGCCAGCAGCCAAGAGGGGCGGGGGACTAGCGGGAGCCCTAGCTCCTACAATGAGCAGTTCTTC. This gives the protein CASSQEGRGTSGSPSSYNEQFF.

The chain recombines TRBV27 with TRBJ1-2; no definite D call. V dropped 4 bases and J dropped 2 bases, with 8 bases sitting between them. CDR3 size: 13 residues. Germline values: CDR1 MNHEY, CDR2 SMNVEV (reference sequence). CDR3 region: CASSWRVNYGYTF. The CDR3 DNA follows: TGTGCCAGCAGTTGGAGGGTGAACTATGGCTACACCTTC.

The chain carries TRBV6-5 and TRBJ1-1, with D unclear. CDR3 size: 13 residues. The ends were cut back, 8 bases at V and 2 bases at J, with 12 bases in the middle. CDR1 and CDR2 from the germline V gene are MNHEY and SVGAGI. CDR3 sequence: CASREPGNTEAFF. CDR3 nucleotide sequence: TGTGCCAGCCGGGAGCCGGGAAACACTGAAGCTTTCTTT.